This paragraph reports one TCR beta chain. Its specificity is unknown. This record comes from a study of shared clonotypes between healthy human individuals. The deep-level immunoSEQ assay was used. The method was immunoSEQ multiplex PCR; TCRdb's version includes in-frame clones alone and lacks a portion of them. The repertoire holds approximately 1,000,000 clones, with about 80% as singletons. Study-level points and caveats: Memory subsets generally showed lower estimated richness than naive subsets.

The CDR3 length is 13 residues. Trimming left V 3 bases short and J 4 bases short, with 9 bases between. Germline V CDR1 and CDR2: LNHDA, SQIVND (reference sequence). The J gene is TRBJ2-5, the V gene TRBV19; either TRBD1 or TRBD2 may fit D (5 bases each). The receptor was derived from a man between 18 and 35 years old in good health. Some clones in this sample may be carry-over from other donors' samples. The source material was memory CD4+ T cells from PBMCs. Subset reported: CD45RA-negative fraction. The CDR3 is CASSILGVETQYF. The CDR3 region has the DNA TGTGCCAGTAGTATCTTGGGGGTAGAGACCCAGTACTTC.